Described below is a single T cell receptor beta chain sequence and its context. The target antigen is unknown. Some clones are missing from TCRdb's copy, which holds only in-frame ones; the method was immunoSEQ multiplex PCR. The data contain approximately 980,000 clones, 76% of them seen just once; the ten biggest clones take up over 1.3%. This entry is derived from a study of shared clonotypes between healthy human individuals. The CDR3 runs 12 residues. Germline values: CDR1 SEHNR, CDR2 FQNEAQ (reference sequence). The V end was cut by 4 bases, the J end by 13 bases, with 14 bases between. Each donor was a Caucasian adult residing in Nashville, Tennessee. General study findings and limits: Naive subsets typically showed greater estimated richness than memory subsets. Rarefaction revealed incomplete sorted-subset sequencing despite large depth.

The V call is TRBV7-9, the J call TRBJ2-4; perhaps TRBD2 as D (5 bases). The sequence derives from a young man in good health. The sample comprised memory CD4+ T cells sorted from blood. Sample subset: CD45RA-negative fraction. The CDR3 DNA reads TGTGCCAGCAGCTCCGGTGGGAGTCAGCAGTACTTC. Translated, it gives CASSSGGSQQYF. Full variable domain (remainder filled in from reference TRBV7-9 and TRBJ2-4): DTGVSQNPRHKITKRGQNVTFRCDPISEHNRLYWYRQTLGQGPEFLTYFQNEAQLEKSRLLSDRFSAERPKGSFSTLEIQRTEQGDSAMYLCASSSGGSQQYFGAGTRLSVL.